A single sample gave rise to the 25 T cell receptor beta chains below, sequenced in a study of cytomegalovirus exposure and HLA in healthy donors. The PCR ran on 60 Vbeta and 13 Jbeta primers. Assay used: immunoSEQ multiplex PCR; TCRdb lists only in-frame clones, some missing. The sample has over 50,000 clones, about 80% seen once. Sequenced sample: PBMCs. All receptors come from a man between 35 and 55 years old in good health and CMV-seronegative.

This chain joins TRBV19 and TRBJ1-2; D remains ambiguous. From germline, CDR1 is LNHDA and CDR2 SQIVND (reference sequence). Trimming took off 3 bases at V and 7 bases at J, with 12 bases between the two ends. CDR3 length: 13 amino acids. In nucleotides, the CDR3 is TGTGCCAGTAGTATGGAGGGATCAGGTGGCTACACCTTC. Its protein is CASSMEGSGGYTF. The complete variable domain, with remaining parts taken from reference TRBV19 and TRBJ1-2, reads DGGITQSPKYLFRKEGQNVTLSCEQNLNHDAMYWYRQDPGQGLRLIYYSQIVNDFQKGDIAEGYSVSREKKESFPLTVTSAQKNPTAFYLCASSMEGSGGYTFGSGTRLTVV.

The gene calls are TRBV11-2 and TRBJ1-1; D is undetermined. V was trimmed by 0 bases and J by 5 bases, leaving 7 bases between them. The CDR3 sequence is 13 residues long. CDR1 is SGHAT and CDR2 is FQNNGV in the germline V gene. The CDR3 DNA reads as TGTGCCAGCAGCTTAGACCCGGGAACTGAAGCTTTCTTT. Encoded protein: CASSLDPGTEAFF. Using reference TRBV11-2 and TRBJ1-1 for the parts outside the CDR3, the full variable domain is EAGVAQSPRYKIIEKRQSVAFWCNPISGHATLYWYQQILGQGPKLLIQFQNNGVVDDSQLPKDRFSAERLKGVDSTLKIQPAKLEDSAVYLCASSLDPGTEAFFGQGTRLTVV.

The gene calls are TRBV9 and TRBJ2-5, with D maybe TRBD2 (6 bases). The CDR3 extends over 14 amino acids. CDR1 and CDR2 from the germline V gene are SGDLS and YYNGEE. V was cut by 3 bases and J by 5 bases, with 14 bases left in between. The CDR3 reads CASSAGTRRETQYF. The DNA for the CDR3 is TGTGCCAGCAGCGCTGGGACTCGACGTGAGACCCAGTACTTC.

Only a few counts were recorded for this clone. The rearrangement links TRBV2 to TRBJ1-4; D remains unclear. Deletions cut 1 base from V and 11 bases from J, with 17 bases between. The CDR3 spans 15 residues. The germline V gene has CDR1 SNHLY and CDR2 FYNNEI. Here the CDR3 reads CASSEVEGITHKLFF. DNA of the CDR3: TGTGCCAGCAGTGAAGTTGAGGGAATAACCCATAAACTGTTTTTT.

The DNA of the CDR3 is TGTGCCAGCAAACCGGGACACAATAATTCACCCCTCCACTTT. It specifies CASKPGHNNSPLHF. The chain recombines TRBV6-5 with TRBJ1-6; TRBD1 might be the D (6 bases). Germline CDR1 reads MNHEY; CDR2 reads SVGAGI. V was shortened by 7 bases and J by 5 bases, with 12 bases between the two germline ends. This CDR3 spans 14 amino acids.

The chain combines TRBV11-2 with TRBJ2-2; no definite D call. The CDR3 extends over 16 amino acids. Germline CDR1 reads SGHAT; CDR2 reads FQNNGV. The V and J ends lost 4 bases and 0 bases respectively, with 12 bases between them. CDR3 region: CASSSDTISNTGELFF. The DNA for the CDR3 is TGTGCCAGCAGCTCCGACACCATCTCGAACACCGGGGAGCTGTTTTTT. Supplemented by reference TRBV11-2 and TRBJ2-2, the full variable domain reads EAGVAQSPRYKIIEKRQSVAFWCNPISGHATLYWYQQILGQGPKLLIQFQNNGVVDDSQLPKDRFSAERLKGVDSTLKIQPAKLEDSAVYLCASSSDTISNTGELFFGEGSRLTVL.

The rearrangement joins TRBV30 to TRBJ1-1; perhaps TRBD1 as D (6 bases). V gave up 2 bases and J gave up 5 bases, with 12 bases separating them. Germline loops: CDR1 GTSNPN, CDR2 SVGIG (reference sequence). The CDR3 runs 13 residues. CDR3 sequence: CAWSPLRGTEAFF. DNA for the CDR3: TGTGCCTGGAGTCCCCTAAGGGGGACTGAAGCTTTCTTT. The variable domain in full, with the rest retrieved from reference TRBV30 and TRBJ1-1, is SQTIHQWPATLVQPVGSPLSLECTVEGTSNPNLYWYRQAAGRGLQLLFYSVGIGQISSEVPQNLSASRPQDRQFILSSKKLLLSDSGFYLCAWSPLRGTEAFFGQGTRLTVV.

This clone appeared a few times. The chain links TRBV7-6 to TRBJ2-2, with TRBD1 matching 7 bases. The CDR3 runs to 15 residues. With 1 base clipped from V and 6 bases from J, the junction kept 5 bases outside the gene matches. Per germline, CDR1 SGHVS and CDR2 FNYEAQ. The CDR3 bases are TGTGCCAGCAGCTTAGGGGGACAGCCGGCCGGGGAGCTGTTTTTT. It codes for CASSLGGQPAGELFF.

This clone was counted only a few times. This chain links TRBV6-5 with TRBJ1-5; 7 bases fit TRBD1. The CDR3 has 15 residues. V trimming: 6 bases; J trimming: 5 bases; junction bases outside the gene matches: 10. Looked up from germline, CDR1 is MNHEY and CDR2 is SVGAGI. The CDR3 region has the DNA TGTGCCAGCAGAAGACAGGGACGGGCGGATCAGCCCCAGCATTTT. Protein product: CASRRQGRADQPQHF.

J is TRBJ2-3 and V is TRBV5-6, with a tentative D call TRBD1 (5 bases). V gave up 4 bases and J gave up 7 bases, with 19 bases separating them. CDR1 and CDR2 (germline): SGHDT, YYEEEE. The CDR3 covers 15 residues. CDR3 region: CASSTRVSGRNTQYF. CDR3 in DNA: TGTGCCAGCAGCACCAGGGTCTCGGGTCGGAATACGCAGTATTTT.

The chain joins TRBV6-5 to TRBJ2-7, with D possibly matching TRBD2 (5 bases). Germline V gives CDR1 MNHEY, CDR2 SVGAGI. CDR3 length: 12 amino acids. The V end was cut by 7 bases, the J end by 7 bases, with 14 bases between. In nucleotides, the CDR3 is TGTGCCAGCACTGAAGGACTTGGGGAGCAGTACTTC. This encodes CASTEGLGEQYF.

This clone was observed a handful of times. The chain uses TRBV6-5 and TRBJ2-7; D perhaps matches TRBD1 (5 bases). This CDR3 spans 15 amino acids. Trimming pared 0 bases from V and 3 bases from J, leaving 12 bases between. CDR1 is MNHEY, CDR2 SVGAGI, per germline. CDR3 protein: CASSYSTDKSYEQYF. As DNA, the CDR3 is TGTGCCAGCAGTTACTCGACGGACAAGAGCTACGAGCAGTACTTC.

The chain couples TRBV2 to TRBJ1-4, with D possibly TRBD1 on 5 matching bases. This CDR3 is built from 13 residues. The V gene lost 10 bases and the J gene lost 3 bases, with 12 bases spanning the gap. Germline assignment: CDR1 SNHLY and CDR2 FYNNEI. The CDR3 is CATKTAPNEKLFF. For the CDR3, the DNA is TGTGCCACCAAGACAGCCCCTAATGAAAAACTGTTTTTT.

This clone was counted a single time. V and J are TRBV6-4 and TRBJ1-1; TRBD1 matches 7 bases. After removal of 5 bases from V and 4 bases from J, the junction contained 4 bases not matched to a gene. CDR1 and CDR2 (germline): MRHNA, SNTAGT. The length of the CDR3 is 13 residues. The CDR3 DNA is TGTGCCAGCAGTCTCCGACAGGGCACTGAAGCTTTCTTT. Its translation is CASSLRQGTEAFF.

This chain joins TRBV21-1 and TRBJ2-3; TRBD2 was called by the table and not checked on the DNA. TRBV21-1 is noted as a pseudogene. The CDR3 has 16 amino acids. The CDR3 nucleotides are TGTGCCAGCAGCAAAGTCAGAAGGCGGGGGACAGATACGCAGTATTTT. It encodes CASSKVRRRGTDTQYF.

The chain joins TRBV6-5 to TRBJ1-3, with D perhaps matching TRBD1 (5 bases). Trimming pared 4 bases from V and 3 bases from J, leaving 7 bases between. The CDR3 is 13 residues long. CDR1 and CDR2 from the germline V gene are MNHEY and SVGAGI. CDR3 DNA sequence: TGTGCCAGCAGTTCAGGGAATGGAAACACCATATATTTT. Residues: CASSSGNGNTIYF.

The genes are TRBV9 and TRBJ2-7, with D uncertain. The CDR3 spans 14 residues. From germline, CDR1 is SGDLS and CDR2 YYNGEE. Trimming cost V 5 bases and J 4 bases, with 16 bases left between them. DNA of the CDR3: TGTGCCAGCAGTGAGCAACCCTCCCCTTACGAGCAGTACTTC. It translates to CASSEQPSPYEQYF. Using reference TRBV9 and TRBJ2-7 for the parts outside the CDR3, the full variable domain is DSGVTQTPKHLITATGQRVTLRCSPRSGDLSVYWYQQSLDQGLQFLIQYYNGEERAKGNILERFSAQQFPDLHSELNLSSLELGDSALYFCASSEQPSPYEQYFGPGTRLTVT.

The chain carries TRBV15 and TRBJ1-1; perhaps TRBD1 as D (5 bases). This CDR3 is built from 15 residues. From germline, CDR1 is LNHNV and CDR2 YYDKDF (reference sequence). V lost 0 bases, J lost 5 bases, and 13 bases lay in between. In nucleotides, the CDR3 is TGTGCCACCAGCAGAGACAGGGTCCCGAGGACTGAAGCTTTCTTT. Translation: CATSRDRVPRTEAFF.

The chain combines TRBV20-1 with TRBJ2-2; the D is unclear. From germline, CDR1 is DFQATT and CDR2 SNEGSKA (reference sequence). V lost 3 bases and J 6 bases, leaving 5 bases between the germline ends. The CDR3 extends over 11 amino acids. The CDR3 nucleotides read TGCAGTGCTAGTACGGCCGGGGAGCTGTTTTTT. Protein product: CSASTAGELFF.

The genes are TRBV25-1 and TRBJ2-3; 7 bases are shared with TRBD2. The ends lost 3 bases at V and 6 bases at J; junction bases unmatched: 6. The CDR3 sequence is 14 residues long. Germline V gene sequence: CDR1 MGHDK, CDR2 SYGVNS. The CDR3 DNA is TGTGCCAGCAGTGAGTGGGGGGGGTTTGATACGCAGTATTTT. The encoded protein is CASSEWGGFDTQYF.

The rearrangement uses TRBV27 and TRBJ1-6, with 10 bases that match TRBD1. CDR3 length: 16 amino acids. The V gene's germline CDR1 is MNHEY and CDR2 SMNVEV (reference sequence). Trimming removed 5 bases from V and 7 bases from J; junction bases left unmatched: 8. CDR3 loop: CASSPRDRGANSPLHF. The CDR3 coding sequence is TGTGCCAGCAGTCCCCGGGACAGGGGCGCCAATTCACCCCTCCACTTT.

Points on this clone: The junction departs from germline at one end; a sequencing error may be responsible. The chain carries TRBV7-8 and TRBJ1-5, with no clear D. The V gene's germline CDR1 is SGHVS and CDR2 FQNEAQ. This CDR3 is built from 14 residues. CDR3 in amino acids: CASRLAAENQPQHF. CDR3 nucleotide sequence: TGTGCCAGCAGGTTAGCGGCAGAAAATCAGCCCCAGCATTTT.

There are a few counts of this clone. J is TRBJ2-3 and V is TRBV5-1; D is undetermined. The germline V gene encodes CDR1 SGHRS and CDR2 YFSETQ. This CDR3 has 14 residues. V gave up 0 bases and J gave up 0 bases, with 5 bases separating them. The chain's CDR3 is CASSLGASTDTQYF. The CDR3 DNA follows: TGCGCCAGCAGCTTGGGAGCTAGCACAGATACGCAGTATTTT.

The CDR3 sequence is CASSLADRSYEQYF. For the CDR3, the DNA is TGTGCCAGCAGCTTGGCGGACAGGTCCTACGAGCAGTACTTC. The chain employs TRBV5-5 and TRBJ2-7; 7 bases line up with TRBD1. The germline CDR1 and CDR2 sequences are SGHKS and YYEKEE (reference sequence). Germline trimming cut 0 bases from V and 1 base from J; bases unmatched to any gene: 1. The CDR3 is 14 residues long.

The chain couples TRBV30 to TRBJ2-2, with TRBD2 identical over 10 bases. Germline V CDR1 and CDR2: GTSNPN, SVGIG (reference sequence). V shed 0 bases and J 4 bases; nucleotides not matched to a gene: 8. The length of the CDR3 is 17 residues. In DNA form, the CDR3 reads TGTGCCTGGAGTGTAATGGGACTAGCGTCGTCCACCGGGGAGCTGTTTTTT. Protein: CAWSVMGLASSTGELFF.